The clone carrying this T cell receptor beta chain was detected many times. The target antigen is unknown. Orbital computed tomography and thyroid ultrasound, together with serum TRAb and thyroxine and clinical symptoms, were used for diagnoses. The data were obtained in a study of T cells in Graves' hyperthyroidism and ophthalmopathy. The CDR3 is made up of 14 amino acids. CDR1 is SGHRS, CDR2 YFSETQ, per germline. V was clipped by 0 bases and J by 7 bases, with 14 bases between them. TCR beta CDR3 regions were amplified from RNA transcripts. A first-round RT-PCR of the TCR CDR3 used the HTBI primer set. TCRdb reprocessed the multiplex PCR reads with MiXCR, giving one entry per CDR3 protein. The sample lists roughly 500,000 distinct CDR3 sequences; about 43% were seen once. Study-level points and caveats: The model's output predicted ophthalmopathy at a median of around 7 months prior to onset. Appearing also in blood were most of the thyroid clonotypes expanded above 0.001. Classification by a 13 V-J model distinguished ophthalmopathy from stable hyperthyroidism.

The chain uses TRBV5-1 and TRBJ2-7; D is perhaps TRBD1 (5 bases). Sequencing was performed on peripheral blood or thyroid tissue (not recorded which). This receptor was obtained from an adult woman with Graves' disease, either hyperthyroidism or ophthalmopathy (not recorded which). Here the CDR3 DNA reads TGCGCCAGCAGCTTGGTGTTGGGGCCGGAGGAGCAGTACTTC. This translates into CASSLVLGPEEQYF.